Below, 29 T cell receptor beta chains from the same sample are listed, as sequenced in a study of cytomegalovirus exposure and HLA in healthy donors. The PCR had 60 Vbeta and 13 Jbeta primers. Assay: immunoSEQ multiplex PCR; the TCRdb copy retains only in-frame clones and omits some. Of 200,000 to 250,000 clones listed, just over 75% are singletons. Source material: PBMCs. These receptors came from a man aged 18 to 35 in good health and CMV-seronegative.

Only a few counts were recorded for this clone. The gene calls are TRBV30 and TRBJ2-1; D is undetermined. The CDR3 is 11 residues long. CDR1 GTSNPN and CDR2 SVGIG come from the germline V gene (reference sequence). The germline V and J ends were trimmed by 5 bases and 7 bases, with 9 bases remaining between them. The CDR3 is CAWVPGNEQFF. The CDR3 DNA follows: TGTGCCTGGGTGCCCGGTAATGAGCAGTTCTTC.

The gene calls are TRBV9 and TRBJ1-2; 8 positions match TRBD1. The CDR3 consists of 13 residues. The V gene's germline CDR1 is SGDLS and CDR2 YYNGEE. Trimming removed 3 bases from V and 8 bases from J; junction bases left unmatched: 6. The CDR3, as DNA: TGTGCCAGCAGCGCTGCAGGGGGCGGGGGCTACACCTTC. It yields the protein CASSAAGGGGYTF.

As to this clone: One junction end does not reproduce the germline sequence, and a read error may be involved. The chain carries TRBV7-9 and TRBJ2-5; D is possibly TRBD1 (5 bases). The CDR3 totals 17 residues. CDR1 SEHNR and CDR2 FQNEAQ come from the germline V gene (reference sequence). The DNA of the CDR3 is TGTTCCAGCAGCCTCCTTAGGGGAATCGGTGGCGAAGAGACCCAGTACTTC. Amino acids: CSSSLLRGIGGEETQYF.

The chain employs TRBV2 and TRBJ1-4, with D possibly TRBD1 on 6 matching bases. The V gene lost 5 bases and the J gene lost 12 bases, with 19 bases spanning the gap. The germline V gene has CDR1 SNHLY and CDR2 FYNNEI. There are 14 residues in the CDR3. The CDR3 region is CASSFQGWGLQLFF. Here the CDR3 DNA reads TGTGCCAGCAGTTTCCAGGGGTGGGGTTTGCAACTGTTTTTT.

This clone has only one observation. The rearrangement joins TRBV6-1 to TRBJ1-3; D is undetermined. CDR1 is MNHNS, CDR2 SASEGT, per germline. This CDR3 has 13 amino acids. Trimming left V 3 bases short and J 1 base short, with 4 bases between. As DNA, the CDR3 is TGTGCCAGCAGTGAGTATTCTGGAAACACCATATATTTT. This codes for CASSEYSGNTIYF.

This clone was counted a few times. The chain has TRBV5-1 and TRBJ2-5; perhaps TRBD1 as D (5 bases). There are 14 residues in the CDR3. Trimming shortened V by 3 bases and J by 3 bases, and 12 bases separated the two germline ends. Germline V gives CDR1 SGHRS, CDR2 YFSETQ. The CDR3 region is CASSSPSREETQYF. The CDR3 DNA follows: TGCGCCAGCAGCTCACCATCCAGGGAAGAGACCCAGTACTTC.

The chain combines TRBV19 with TRBJ1-2, with D unclear. V lost 5 bases and J lost 5, with 9 bases in between. The length of the CDR3 is 12 residues. CDR1 and CDR2 (germline): LNHDA, SQIVND (reference sequence). The CDR3, as DNA: TGTGCCAGTAGTTCAACATCGTATGGCTACACCTTC. It translates to CASSSTSYGYTF.

This clone was seen a handful of times. The chain has TRBV5-4 and TRBJ2-3; 9 bases are shared with TRBD2. Trimming cost V 0 bases and J 0 bases; bases outside gene matches: 2. Germline V gene data show CDR1 as SGHNT and CDR2 as YYREEE (reference sequence). The CDR3 totals 16 residues. The CDR3 loop is CASSLGLAGSTDTQYF. The CDR3 nucleotides are TGTGCCAGCAGCTTGGGGCTAGCGGGAAGCACAGATACGCAGTATTTT.

J is TRBJ1-2 and V is TRBV5-6, with 8 nucleotides matching TRBD1. J was trimmed by 3 bases and V by 0 bases; bases with no gene match: 4. This CDR3 is 15 amino acids long. Germline-derived CDR1 and CDR2 are SGHDT and YYEEEE. For the CDR3, the DNA is TGTGCCAGCAGCTTGGGGCAGGGGGCATACTATGGCTACACCTTC. Its protein product is CASSLGQGAYYGYTF.

This chain joins TRBV5-1 and TRBJ2-5, with 12 bases that match TRBD2. The junction had 10 bases not matched to a gene; V was cut back by 0 bases and J by 4 bases. Germline CDR1 and CDR2: SGHRS and YFSETQ. The CDR3 has 18 amino acids. As DNA, the CDR3 is TGCGCCAGCAGCTTGGGGGGACTAGCGGGCCCCTCCACAGAGACCCAGTACTTC. Protein sequence: CASSLGGLAGPSTETQYF.

The chain employs TRBV6-1 and TRBJ1-5; 8 nucleotides line up with TRBD1. The CDR3 loop spans 16 amino acids. Trimming at V came to 3 bases and at J to 2 bases, leaving 6 bases not matched to a gene. Germline values: CDR1 MNHNS, CDR2 SASEGT. The CDR3, as DNA: TGTGCCAGCAGTGAGACAGGGGATATTGGCAATCAGCCCCAGCATTTT. Residues: CASSETGDIGNQPQHF.

The chain carries TRBV6-4 and TRBJ1-1; 8 bases map to TRBD1. V was clipped by 6 bases and J by 5 bases; unmatched bases: 5. This CDR3 is built from 13 residues. The germline CDR1 and CDR2 sequences are MRHNA and SNTAGT. The CDR3, as DNA: TGTGCCAGCAGGGTTACAGGGGGAACTGAAGCTTTCTTT. It specifies CASRVTGGTEAFF.

The V gene is TRBV6-5, the J gene TRBJ1-5; 8 nucleotides align to TRBD1. The CDR3 runs to 14 residues. V was pared by 6 bases and J by 6 bases, with 7 bases of the junction left unmatched. Germline V gives CDR1 MNHEY, CDR2 SVGAGI. CDR3 DNA: TGTGCCAGCAGACTCGACAGGGGTGGTCAGCCCCAGCATTTT. Protein sequence: CASRLDRGGQPQHF.

The rearrangement joins TRBV19 to TRBJ1-4; maybe TRBD1 (6 bases). The germline gives CDR1 LNHDA, CDR2 SQIVND (reference sequence). The V end was cut by 4 bases, the J end by 13 bases, with 16 bases between. This CDR3 comprises 13 residues. This CDR3 is CASSTHQGMRLFF. The CDR3 DNA reads as TGTGCCAGTAGTACTCATCAGGGGATGCGACTGTTTTTT. The variable domain in full, with the rest retrieved from reference TRBV19 and TRBJ1-4, is DGGITQSPKYLFRKEGQNVTLSCEQNLNHDAMYWYRQDPGQGLRLIYYSQIVNDFQKGDIAEGYSVSREKKESFPLTVTSAQKNPTAFYLCASSTHQGMRLFFGSGTQLSVL.

This clone was counted once. This rearrangement joins TRBV10-3 to TRBJ1-2; D call uncertain. The CDR3 extends over 14 amino acids. Germline-derived CDR1 and CDR2 are ENHRY and SYGVKD. V shed 5 bases and J shed 4 bases, with 14 bases lying between them. The CDR3 is CAISTDGSLYGYTF. CDR3 nucleotides: TGTGCCATCAGTACTGACGGGAGCCTCTATGGCTACACCTTC.

This clone has more than one count but fewer than ten. V gene TRBV12-2 combines with J gene TRBJ1-6. TRBV12-2 constitutes a pseudogene. The CDR3 has 21 amino acids. CDR3 region: CASRLASSPGPRAPLNSPLHF. The DNA of the CDR3 is TGTGCAAGTCGCTTAGCATCTAGCCCTGGCCCGCGGGCTCCCCTTAATTCACCCCTCCACTTT.

This clone was counted between two and nine times. V and J are TRBV28 and TRBJ2-7, with D possibly being TRBD1 (6 bases). The CDR3 spans 15 residues. Germline CDR1 is MDHEN and CDR2 is SYDVKM. The V gene lost 3 bases and the J gene lost 2 bases, with 14 bases spanning the gap. In nucleotides, the CDR3 is TGTGCCAGCAGTTTCCAGGGGTCCTGGGCCTACGAGCAGTACTTC. Amino acid sequence: CASSFQGSWAYEQYF. Full variable domain (outside the CDR3, taken from reference TRBV28 and TRBJ2-7): DVKVTQSSRYLVKRTGEKVFLECVQDMDHENMFWYRQDPGLGLRLIYFSYDVKMKEKGDIPEGYSVSREKKERFSLILESASTNQTSMYLCASSFQGSWAYEQYFGPGTRLTVT.

V is TRBV28 and J is TRBJ1-5; 9 bases are a match to TRBD1. Trimming at V came to 6 bases and at J to 7 bases, leaving 10 bases not matched to a gene. This CDR3 contains 15 residues. Looked up from germline, CDR1 is MDHEN and CDR2 is SYDVKM. The CDR3 coding sequence is TGTGCCAGCAGCCTAACAGGGGGCGCACGGCAGCCCCAGCATTTT. It encodes CASSLTGGARQPQHF.

The CDR3 coding sequence is TGTGCCAGCAACCCTGGACTTTCAACTGCCTACGAGCAGTACTTC. As protein: CASNPGLSTAYEQYF. The J gene is TRBJ2-7, the V gene TRBV4-2; TRBD2 might be the D (5 bases). The V end was cut by 7 bases, the J end by 2 bases, with 18 bases between. Germline values: CDR1 LGHNA, CDR2 YNFKEQ. The CDR3 consists of 15 residues.

This rearrangement joins TRBV5-1 to TRBJ2-3; a weak D match, TRBD2 (6 bases). Trimming shortened V by 1 base and J by 4 bases, and 19 bases separated the two germline ends. This CDR3 is built from 17 residues. The germline V gene encodes CDR1 SGHRS and CDR2 YFSETQ. The CDR3 DNA is TGCGCCAGCAGCTTGCGCCGTTGGGGGGAGAGCCCAGATACGCAGTATTTT. It codes for CASSLRRWGESPDTQYF.

This clone was found once. CDR3 amino acids: CASSPLSLRNIQYF. CDR3 coding DNA: TGTGCCAGCAGCCCTTTGAGTTTGAGAAACATTCAGTACTTC. The chain couples TRBV9 to TRBJ2-4; D call uncertain. V was cut by 4 bases and J by 6 bases, with 14 bases left in between. This CDR3 is built from 14 residues. Germline CDR1 and CDR2: SGDLS and YYNGEE. Variable domain in full (rest from reference TRBV9 and TRBJ2-4): DSGVTQTPKHLITATGQRVTLRCSPRSGDLSVYWYQQSLDQGLQFLIQYYNGEERAKGNILERFSAQQFPDLHSELNLSSLELGDSALYFCASSPLSLRNIQYFGAGTRLSVL.

This clone was seen just once. CDR3 sequence: CASSPGTGDNSPLHF. The CDR3 DNA reads TGTGCCAGCTCACCTGGGACAGGGGATAATTCACCCCTCCACTTT. This sequence joins TRBV18 and TRBJ1-6, with TRBD1 matching over 10 bases. Germline V lookup: CDR1 KGHSH, CDR2 LQKENI. The CDR3 is 15 amino acids. The V and J ends lost 3 bases and 5 bases, in that order; junction bases with no gene match: 1.

J is TRBJ1-2 and V is TRBV28; unclear D gene. This CDR3 is built from 15 residues. Trimming pared 2 bases from V and 4 bases from J, leaving 14 bases between. Germline-derived CDR1 and CDR2 are MDHEN and SYDVKM. The DNA of the CDR3 is TGTGCCAGCAGTTTAAAGAGGGTATCCGGCTATGGCTACACCTTC. Translating it yields CASSLKRVSGYGYTF.

This chain uses TRBV10-3 with TRBJ2-1, with 13 bases fitting TRBD2. Germline assignment: CDR1 ENHRY and CDR2 SYGVKD. The CDR3 spans 18 residues. The J segment lost 3 bases and the V segment lost 9 bases, leaving 14 bases of the junction unmatched. The chain's CDR3 is CAISGTSGVRPLYNEQFF. CDR3 bases: TGTGCCATATCCGGGACTAGCGGGGTTCGGCCCCTCTACAATGAGCAGTTCTTC.

The chain carries TRBV7-9 and TRBJ2-5, with a weak D call TRBD2 (7 bases). This CDR3 is built from 16 residues. The germline CDR1 and CDR2 sequences are SEHNR and FQNEAQ (reference sequence). With 4 bases removed from V and 11 bases from J, the gap between germline ends came to 26 bases. CDR3 residues: CASSSDRVGRGGEQYF. DNA of the CDR3: TGTGCCAGCAGCTCTGACAGAGTGGGCAGGGGAGGGGAGCAGTACTTC.

Turning to this clone: The junction and the germline gene differ at one end; a read error may be behind it. The chain carries TRBV7-9 and TRBJ2-1, with TRBD2 matching 9 bases. The CDR3 has 15 amino acids. Germline lookup yields CDR1 SEHNR and CDR2 FQNEAQ (reference sequence). CDR3: CSSSSQREARNEQFF. CDR3 in DNA: TGTTCCAGCAGCTCCCAGCGGGAGGCGCGCAATGAGCAGTTCTTC.

The V call is TRBV30, the J call TRBJ1-6; TRBD1 matches at 9 bases. The germline V gene encodes CDR1 GTSNPN and CDR2 SVGIG (reference sequence). J gave up 0 bases and V 8 bases, and 5 bases lay outside the gene matches. The CDR3 sequence is 15 residues long. CDR3 protein: CALGTGISYNSPLHF. The CDR3 DNA is TGTGCCCTCGGGACAGGGATCTCCTATAATTCACCCCTCCACTTT.

This clone was detected only once. The V and J genes are TRBV6-5 and TRBJ1-5; 9 nucleotides agree with TRBD1. The V gene's germline CDR1 is MNHEY and CDR2 SVGAGI. This CDR3 has 14 residues. V lost 5 bases to trimming and J lost 10 bases; unmatched junction nucleotides: 9. In DNA, the CDR3 is TGTGCCAGCAGTACAGGGGGCGGCCCCTTCCCCCAGCATTTT. It is translated as CASSTGGGPFPQHF.

The gene calls are TRBV30 and TRBJ1-4; D call uncertain. The CDR3 totals 15 residues. The V gene's germline CDR1 is GTSNPN and CDR2 SVGIG (reference sequence). V gave up 2 bases and J gave up 0 bases, with 10 bases separating them. The CDR3 DNA is TGTGCCTGGAGTCGCGGCTACCCAACTAATGAAAAACTGTTTTTT. It is translated as CAWSRGYPTNEKLFF. Full variable domain (rest looked up from reference TRBV30 and TRBJ1-4): SQTIHQWPATLVQPVGSPLSLECTVEGTSNPNLYWYRQAAGRGLQLLFYSVGIGQISSEVPQNLSASRPQDRQFILSSKKLLLSDSGFYLCAWSRGYPTNEKLFFGSGTQLSVL.